The next 19 T cell receptor beta chains were all read from a single sample in a study of beta chain features in type 1 diabetes. Overall study results and limits: The study found moderately but significantly shorter TCRB CDR3s in all four CD4+ subsets of Type 1 diabetes patients.

The antigens these receptors bind are not known. Expressed TCRB transcripts were sequenced because the isolated RNA had all been reverse transcribed beforehand. Libraries were prepared by immunoSEQ multiplex PCR; TCRdb keeps only in-frame clonotypes and omits some of them. The sample carries about 370,000 clones, around 9.6% recorded once. Sequencing used central memory CD4+ T cells from blood. Receptors originate from a man younger than 45 with type 1 diabetes.

This clone was observed once. This chain connects TRBV30 to TRBJ2-7; D call uncertain. V lost 2 bases and J lost 4, with 6 bases in between. CDR1 and CDR2 (germline): GTSNPN, SVGIG (reference sequence). This CDR3 comprises 11 residues. The CDR3 sequence is CAWSTSYEQYF. The CDR3 region has the DNA TGTGCCTGGAGTACCTCTTACGAGCAGTACTTC. The full variable domain, its missing parts supplied by reference TRBV30 and TRBJ2-7, is SQTIHQWPATLVQPVGSPLSLECTVEGTSNPNLYWYRQAAGRGLQLLFYSVGIGQISSEVPQNLSASRPQDRQFILSSKKLLLSDSGFYLCAWSTSYEQYFGPGTRLTVT.

The chain employs TRBV28 and TRBJ1-2; TRBD1 aligns across 8 bases. The V and J ends lost 6 bases and 4 bases, in that order; junction bases with no gene match: 16. The length of the CDR3 is 17 residues. CDR1 and CDR2 from the germline V gene are MDHEN and SYDVKM. The CDR3 coding sequence is TGTGCCAGCAGCGGGGGGACAGGCGCTAAGAGCGTCTATGGCTACACCTTC. Amino acid sequence: CASSGGTGAKSVYGYTF.

This clone has only a few counts. The V and J genes are TRBV28 and TRBJ1-1; D is unresolved. Germline CDR1 reads MDHEN; CDR2 reads SYDVKM. The germline V and J ends were trimmed by 3 bases and 4 bases, with 3 bases remaining between them. The CDR3 totals 11 residues. The CDR3 bases are TGTGCCAGCAGTTTGGCCACTGAAGCTTTCTTT. Translated: CASSLATEAFF.

This clone was seen a few times. The V and J genes are TRBV5-1 and TRBJ2-3, with 10 bases matching TRBD1. The CDR3 consists of 15 residues. V was clipped by 6 bases and J by 4 bases; unmatched bases: 8. In germline, CDR1 is SGHRS, CDR2 YFSETQ. The CDR3 sequence is CASTDPGQGPDTQYF. CDR3 bases: TGCGCCAGCACCGACCCGGGACAGGGGCCAGATACGCAGTATTTT.

This chain connects TRBV7-2 to TRBJ1-5; no clear D gene. CDR1 is SGHTA and CDR2 is FQGNSA in the germline V gene. Trimming removed 2 bases at V and 0 bases at J, with 11 bases between. There are 16 residues in the CDR3. CDR3 loop: CASSLKSYDSNQPQHF. The DNA of the CDR3 is TGTGCCAGCAGCTTAAAAAGCTACGATAGCAATCAGCCCCAGCATTTT. Drawing the rest from reference TRBV7-2 and TRBJ1-5, the complete variable domain is GAGVSQSPSNKVTEKGKDVELRCDPISGHTALYWYRQSLGQGLEFLIYFQGNSAPDKSGLPSDRFSAERTGGSVSTLTIQRTQQEDSAVYLCASSLKSYDSNQPQHFGDGTRLSIL.

Here the CDR3 reads CASSTSTVVYTF. The CDR3 DNA reads TGTGCCAGTAGTACCTCGACAGTTGTCTACACCTTC. The rearrangement links TRBV19 to TRBJ1-2, with a tentative D call TRBD1 (5 bases). This CDR3 is built from 12 residues. V was pared by 4 bases and J by 10 bases, with 13 bases between. Germline values: CDR1 LNHDA, CDR2 SQIVND (reference sequence).

In its sample, this clone was seen a few times. V gene TRBV7-2 combines with J gene TRBJ2-3; 8 bases line up with TRBD2. The CDR3 has 15 residues. V shed 1 base and J 4 bases; nucleotides not matched to a gene: 4. Germline V gives CDR1 SGHTA, CDR2 FQGNSA. The CDR3 spells CASSLDGSGADTQYF. The CDR3 nucleotides are TGTGCCAGCAGCTTAGATGGTAGCGGGGCAGATACGCAGTATTTT.

The chain joins TRBV4-3 to TRBJ2-2; tentatively, D is TRBD1 or TRBD2 (5 bases each). The germline gives CDR1 LGHNA, CDR2 YSLEER. The length of the CDR3 is 15 residues. The ends were cut back, 3 bases at V and 1 base at J, with 9 bases in the middle. The CDR3 here is CASSHGTMNTGELFF. The CDR3 nucleotides are TGCGCCAGCAGCCATGGGACCATGAACACCGGGGAGCTGTTTTTT.

This clone was detected ten times or more. The CDR3 is CASSGTALSGANVLTF. CDR3 DNA sequence: TGTGCCAGCAGCGGGACAGCTCTCTCTGGGGCCAACGTCCTGACTTTC. The chain links TRBV6-4 to TRBJ2-6; 7 nucleotides line up with TRBD1. The CDR3 runs to 16 residues. Germline loops: CDR1 MRHNA, CDR2 SNTAGT. V was pared by 6 bases and J by 0 bases, with 5 bases of the junction left unmatched.

Only a few counts were recorded for this clone. V and J are TRBV12-5 and TRBJ2-3; 9 bases match TRBD2. The CDR3 spans 15 residues. CDR1 is LGHNT and CDR2 is FRNRAP in the germline V gene. V shed 4 bases, J shed 6 bases, and the junction held 8 bases outside the gene matches. CDR3 bases: TGTGCTAGTGGTTCCGGGACTAGCTACGAGGATACGCAGTATTTT. Its protein is CASGSGTSYEDTQYF.

The V call is TRBV2, the J call TRBJ2-1; 12 nucleotides agree with TRBD2. V lost 2 bases, J lost 2 bases, and 4 bases stayed unmatched. Germline values: CDR1 SNHLY, CDR2 FYNNEI. The CDR3 runs 17 residues. CDR3 sequence: CASSEKLAGGPYNEQFF. Here the CDR3 DNA reads TGTGCCAGCAGTGAAAAACTAGCGGGAGGTCCCTACAATGAGCAGTTCTTC.

CDR3 amino acids: CASSGFGQDEQYF. The CDR3 bases are TGTGCCAGCAGTGGGTTTGGACAGGACGAGCAGTACTTC. The rearrangement links TRBV2 to TRBJ2-7, with 7 bases aligning to TRBD1. The CDR3 has 13 residues. Germline V gives CDR1 SNHLY, CDR2 FYNNEI. The V and J ends lost 4 bases and 5 bases, in that order; junction bases with no gene match: 5.

The rearrangement joins TRBV10-3 to TRBJ2-7; TRBD1 aligns across 8 bases. This CDR3 is built from 14 residues. V shed 4 bases and J 2 bases; nucleotides not matched to a gene: 4. CDR1 ENHRY and CDR2 SYGVKD come from the germline V gene. The DNA for the CDR3 is TGTGCCATCAGTGTGGACAGGGAACCCTACGAGCAGTACTTC. It translates to CAISVDREPYEQYF.

This clone was counted many times. The chain employs TRBV18 and TRBJ1-5, with D possibly TRBD1 on 5 matching bases. V shed 11 bases and J shed 2 bases, with 19 bases lying between them. CDR1 is KGHSH and CDR2 is LQKENI in the germline V gene. The length of the CDR3 is 15 residues. CDR3 sequence reads: CASRGYGGGNQPQHF. As DNA, the CDR3 is TGTGCCTCCCGAGGGTACGGGGGAGGCAATCAGCCCCAGCATTTT.

The chain recombines TRBV5-6 with TRBJ2-5, with 12 nucleotides matching TRBD2. The germline gives CDR1 SGHDT, CDR2 YYEEEE. The ends lost 2 bases at V and 3 bases at J; junction bases unmatched: 2. The CDR3 extends over 15 amino acids. The CDR3 bases are TGTGCCAGCAGCTTCCGGACTAGCGGGAAAGAGACCCAGTACTTC. Translating it yields CASSFRTSGKETQYF.

The gene calls are TRBV5-1 and TRBJ1-5, with a tentative D call TRBD1 (5 bases). V lost 4 bases, J lost 4 bases, and 12 bases lay in between. The CDR3 runs 14 residues. CDR1 is SGHRS and CDR2 is YFSETQ in the germline V gene. The CDR3 is CASSAGTENQPQHF. The CDR3 DNA sequence: TGCGCCAGCAGCGCCGGGACGGAGAATCAGCCCCAGCATTTT. The variable domain in full, with the rest retrieved from reference TRBV5-1 and TRBJ1-5, is KAGVTQTPRYLIKTRGQQVTLSCSPISGHRSVSWYQQTPGQGLQFLFEYFSETQRNKGNFPGRFSGRQFSNSRSEMNVSTLELGDSALYLCASSAGTENQPQHFGDGTRLSIL.

The chain links TRBV2 to TRBJ2-7; TRBD2 matches 8 bases. Germline assignment: CDR1 SNHLY and CDR2 FYNNEI. Trimming took 4 bases from V and 2 from J; bases not matched to a gene: 10. The CDR3 contains 16 residues. The CDR3 loop reads CASSAFRGTRAYEQYF. The CDR3 bases are TGTGCCAGCAGTGCCTTTCGGGGGACTAGAGCCTACGAGCAGTACTTC.

The table lists this clone with a few counts. V usage is TRBV27 and J usage is TRBJ1-1, with 7 bases matching TRBD1. CDR3 length: 19 amino acids. With 5 bases clipped from V and 4 bases from J, the junction kept 22 bases outside the gene matches. Germline loops: CDR1 MNHEY, CDR2 SMNVEV (reference sequence). As DNA, the CDR3 is TGTGCCAGCAGTGTGGGAGGTGTCCTCTTTCAGGGGGAGGTCACTGAAGCTTTCTTT. Translating it yields CASSVGGVLFQGEVTEAFF.

About this clone itself: This could be a read error, since a much larger clone is one nucleotide away. The chain links TRBV6-1 to TRBJ2-1; TRBD2 is a possible D gene (5 bases). V lost 8 bases to trimming and J lost 6 bases, with 5 bases between them. The length of the CDR3 is 10 residues. Germline V lookup: CDR1 MNHNS, CDR2 SASEGT. CDR3 loop: CASGSNEQFF. CDR3 in DNA: TGTGCCAGCGGGAGCAATGAGCAGTTCTTC.